The sequence of this T cell receptor (beta chain) was determined in a study of blood T cell repertoires in COVID-19. Across the whole study: Samples of COVID-19 (acute and convalescent) were obtained from the United States, Italy and Spain. Sources were T cells, B-cell-depleted T cells, or PBMCs; the material itself was cDNA or gDNA.

In the original analysis: Reference gene primer amplification in the assay estimated nucleated cell counts. The protocol was immunoSEQ multiplex PCR, while the TCRdb copy is restricted to in-frame clones and leaves out a portion. D and trimming come from the DNA, and the V and J calls and clone size come from that table. The table includes approximately 170,000 clones, 85% to 95% detected once. Trimming took off 2 bases at V and 3 bases at J, with 20 bases between the two ends. The CDR3 is 17 residues long. The germline V gene has CDR1 LGHDT and CDR2 YNNKEL (reference sequence). This receptor was identified in a woman aged 55-69 years with COVID-19, enrolled during active disease. This chain connects TRBV3-1 (or the pseudogene TRBV3-2) to TRBJ2-7, with D possibly matching TRBD1 (6 bases). Sequenced input: peripheral blood. CDR3 sequence reads: CASSQSPVRRGFYEQYF. DNA for the CDR3: TGTGCCAGCAGCCAAAGTCCGGTTAGAAGGGGGTTCTACGAGCAGTACTTC.